The sequence of this T cell receptor (beta chain) was determined in a study of blood T cell repertoires in COVID-19. Overall study: The United States, Italy and Spain provided the acute and convalescent COVID-19 samples. The cDNA or gDNA used as material had been derived from T cells, B-cell-depleted T cells, or PBMCs.

Per the study methods: Cell counts per sample came from amplifying reference gene primers. Using immunoSEQ multiplex PCR, the repertoire was profiled, and TCRdb retains in-frame clones only, with some absent. V, J and clone size are those of that table, while D and trimming were read from the DNA. The sample has approximately 230,000 clones, 88% seen once. CDR1 and CDR2 from the germline V gene are SGHNT and YYREEE (reference sequence). The CDR3 length is 17 residues. V dropped 2 bases and J dropped 2; count of bases not matched to a gene: 8. Seattle-derived patients entered the study during active infection and were followed longitudinally.

Sequences were obtained from peripheral blood. This clonotype was obtained from a woman younger than 45 with COVID-19, enrolled during active disease. V usage is TRBV5-4 and J usage is TRBJ2-5, with TRBD2 matching 11 bases. In DNA form, the CDR3 reads TGTGCCAGCAGCTTCGGACTAGCGGGTGAGGGACAAGAGACCCAGTACTTC. It encodes CASSFGLAGEGQETQYF.